A single sample gave rise to the 26 T cell receptor beta chains below, sequenced in a study of Tregs in tolerant kidney transplant recipients (dated by TCRdb to the late 2010s). Receptor amplification or capture employed the immunoSEQ multiplex PCR assay. Sourced from immuneACCESS, this table was stored by TCRdb with only in-frame sequences that have V and J called. A share of the clones is absent; for the studies checked, an unresolved V gene accounts for under half, and the remainder has no known explanation. The sample has more than 45,000 clones on record. The biggest ten clones account for 0.7% to 0.95% of the sample. The sample's time point label, in plain terms: blood sample drawn before combined kidney and bone marrow transplant. Sample: CD4+ T cells from blood, taken before the transplant. These receptors were obtained from a human donor who received a combined kidney and bone marrow transplant.

With regard to this clone: The read stops 3 residues short of the end of the CDR3; the missing end is completed from the germline J gene. The chain has TRBV19 and TRBJ2-5, with 9 bases aligning to TRBD1. V shed 4 bases and J 6 bases; nucleotides not matched to a gene: 6. The germline CDR1 and CDR2 sequences are LNHDA and SQIVND (reference sequence). This CDR3 region has 14 residues. This chain's CDR3 is CASSRGQGGQTQYF. The CDR3 bases that were read are TGTGCCAGTAGTAGGGGACAGGGTGGGCAGACC.

As regards this clone: The observed sequence ends 3 residues before the CDR3 terminus, with the missing tail filled in from the germline J gene. V gene TRBV19 combines with J gene TRBJ2-3; 9 nucleotides align to TRBD2. CDR3 size: 17 residues. CDR1 is LNHDA, CDR2 SQIVND, per germline (reference sequence). The V segment lost 3 bases and the J segment 3 bases; nucleotides outside the gene matches: 10. Incomplete CDR3 DNA: TGTGCCAGTAGTATCATCGGCGGGAGGGCCAGGACAGATACG. Encoded protein: CASSIIGGRARTDT. In full, the CDR3 is CASSIIGGRARTDTQYF.

CDR3 bases read: TGTGCCAGCAGCTTAGCGAGCGGGGGGGGTGAAAAA. Protein sequence: CASSLASGGGEK. The whole CDR3 region reads CASSLASGGGEKLFF. The chain recombines TRBV7-2 with TRBJ1-4, with TRBD1 as a possible D gene (5 bases). Read coverage stops 3 residues before the CDR3 terminus; the germline J gene supplies the remainder. CDR3 size: 15 residues. Looked up from germline, CDR1 is SGHTA and CDR2 is FQGNSA. With 0 bases removed from V and 7 bases from J, the gap between germline ends came to 12 bases.

As regards this clone: The read ends 3 residues before the CDR3 terminus; that terminus is restored from the germline J gene. The rearrangement links TRBV6-1 to TRBJ2-1; TRBD2 matches at 10 bases. Germline CDR1 is MNHNS and CDR2 is SASEGT. V lost 0 bases and J lost 0; bases outside the gene matches: 8. The CDR3 sequence is 19 residues long. The CDR3 loop reads CASSEAVSGRLHSYNEQFF. CDR3 bases read: TGTGCCAGCAGTGAAGCGGTTAGCGGGAGGCTCCACTCCTACAATGAG.

To note about this clone: Read coverage stops 3 residues before the CDR3 terminus; the germline J gene supplies the remainder. The chain carries TRBV7-3 and TRBJ2-1; the match to TRBD2 covers 7 bases. This CDR3 contains 16 residues. CDR1 SGHTA and CDR2 FQGTGA come from the germline V gene. The V gene end was trimmed by 1 base and the J gene end by 0 bases; junction bases not matched to a gene: 3. Partial CDR3 DNA: TGTGCCAGCAGCTTAAGGGCGGGAGTCTCCTACAATGAG. It specifies CASSLRAGVSYNE. The full-length CDR3 reads as CASSLRAGVSYNEQFF. The whole variable domain, filled in from reference TRBV7-3 and TRBJ2-1, reads GAGVSQTPSNKVTEKGKYVELRCDPISGHTALYWYRQSLGQGPEFLIYFQGTGAADDSGLPNDRFFAVRPEGSVSTLKIQRTERGDSAVYLCASSLRAGVSYNEQFFGPGTRLTVL.

For this clone: The sequenced fragment ends 3 residues before the CDR3 boundary, so the rest is inferred from the germline J gene. The chain has TRBV5-1 and TRBJ2-2; a weak D match, TRBD1 (5 bases). With 1 base removed from V and 5 bases from J, the gap between germline ends came to 12 bases. The CDR3 consists of 15 residues. CDR1 and CDR2 from the germline V gene are SGHRS and YFSETQ. CDR3 sequence reads: CASSLRQGVTGELFF. The CDR3 bases that were read are TGCGCCAGCAGCTTGAGGCAGGGTGTAACCGGGGAG.

Comments on this clone: With the read ending 3 residues before the CDR3 end, the germline J gene is used to fill in that end. The rearrangement joins TRBV7-2 to TRBJ2-1; TRBD2 aligns across 11 bases. From germline, CDR1 is SGHTA and CDR2 FQGNSA. CDR3 length equals 15 residues. Trimming took 5 bases from V and 4 from J; bases not matched to a gene: 4. The CDR3 DNA, read in part, is TGTGCCAGCAGCGCCGGGACTAGCGGATACAATGAG. Amino acid sequence: CASSAGTSGYNE. The whole CDR3 is CASSAGTSGYNEQFF. Drawing the rest from reference TRBV7-2 and TRBJ2-1, the complete variable domain is GAGVSQSPSNKVTEKGKDVELRCDPISGHTALYWYRQSLGQGLEFLIYFQGNSAPDKSGLPSDRFSAERTGGSVSTLTIQRTQQEDSAVYLCASSAGTSGYNEQFFGPGTRLTVL.

As for this clone: The sequence runs out 3 residues before the end of the CDR3; the remainder is reconstructed from the germline J gene. The chain combines TRBV20-1 with TRBJ2-7; TRBD1 matches at 8 bases. Germline CDR1 is DFQATT and CDR2 is SNEGSKA (reference sequence). V trimming: 0 bases; J trimming: 4 bases; junction bases outside the gene matches: 2. This CDR3 is 13 amino acids long. The sequenced CDR3 bases are TGCAGTGCTAGAGAAGGACAGGGATACGAG. Its protein is CSAREGQGYE. The full CDR3 protein reads CSAREGQGYEQYF.

About this clone itself: The read halts 3 residues ahead of the CDR3 end, with the missing end drawn from the germline J gene. V usage is TRBV6-2 or TRBV6-3 and J usage is TRBJ2-2; D remains unclear. Germline CDR1 MNHEY, CDR2 SVGEGT. This CDR3 region has 14 residues. Trimming stripped 0 bases from V and 6 bases from J, with 8 bases between. The chain's CDR3 is CASSYSAGPGELFF. Partial CDR3 DNA: TGTGCCAGCAGTTACTCGGCTGGCCCCGGGGAG.

Details on this clone: The DNA ends 3 residues before the CDR3 does, and the rest of the CDR3 is filled in from the germline J gene. The chain joins TRBV28 to TRBJ1-5; 9 nucleotides align to TRBD1. Trimming at V came to 10 bases and at J to 2 bases, leaving 15 bases not matched to a gene. The CDR3 consists of 17 residues. Germline V gene data show CDR1 as MDHEN and CDR2 as SYDVKM. The covered CDR3 bases are TGTGCCACCACCGACAGGGGGGGACTTACCGGCAATCAGCCC. It codes for CATTDRGGLTGNQP. The whole CDR3 sequence reads CATTDRGGLTGNQPQHF.

As to this clone: The read falls 3 residues short of the CDR3 end, and the missing part is taken from the germline J gene. The rearrangement uses TRBV30 and TRBJ2-1; 11 nucleotides line up with TRBD2. J was trimmed by 5 bases and V by 1 base; bases with no gene match: 4. The CDR3 sequence is 15 residues long. Looked up from germline, CDR1 is GTSNPN and CDR2 is SVGIG (reference sequence). The CDR3 reads CAWSALGLADNEQFF. CDR3 DNA (partial): TGTGCCTGGAGTGCACTGGGACTAGCGGACAATGAG. Drawing the rest from reference TRBV30 and TRBJ2-1, the complete variable domain is SQTIHQWPATLVQPVGSPLSLECTVEGTSNPNLYWYRQAAGRGLQLLFYSVGIGQISSEVPQNLSASRPQDRQFILSSKKLLLSDSGFYLCAWSALGLADNEQFFGPGTRLTVL.

With regard to this clone: The read halts 3 residues ahead of the CDR3 end, with the missing end drawn from the germline J gene. This chain joins TRBV20-1 and TRBJ2-1; 8 bases agree with TRBD2. Trimming removed 0 bases from V and 7 bases from J; junction bases left unmatched: 11. The CDR3 loop spans 16 amino acids. Germline loops: CDR1 DFQATT, CDR2 SNEGSKA (reference sequence). Partial CDR3 DNA: TGCAGTGCTAGAGATCGGGTAGCGGGAACCCGGAATGAG. Translated, it gives CSARDRVAGTRNE. The complete CDR3 sequence is CSARDRVAGTRNEQFF.

Regarding this clone: The sequence runs out 3 residues before the end of the CDR3; the remainder is reconstructed from the germline J gene. V gene TRBV20-1 combines with J gene TRBJ1-4; the D gene is possibly TRBD1 (5 bases). Per the germline V gene, CDR1 is DFQATT and CDR2 is SNEGSKA (reference sequence). Trimming removed 6 bases from V and 6 bases from J, with 17 bases in between. This CDR3 comprises 14 residues. The CDR3 protein is CSAPSGLGDEKLFF. The covered CDR3 bases are TGCAGTGCCCCCTCGGGACTTGGGGATGAAAAA.

Concerning this clone itself: The read comes to an end 3 residues before the CDR3 does, leaving the germline J gene to fill in the end. V usage is TRBV5-1 and J usage is TRBJ2-1; 8 positions agree with TRBD2. V lost 4 bases, J lost 8 bases, and 8 bases stayed unmatched. Germline V gene data show CDR1 as SGHRS and CDR2 as YFSETQ. This CDR3 comprises 14 residues. The CDR3 loop is CASSTSGSIDEQFF. CDR3 bases read: TGCGCCAGCAGCACCAGCGGGAGTATCGATGAG.

About this clone: The read stops 3 residues short of the end of the CDR3; the missing end is completed from the germline J gene. The gene calls are TRBV29-1 and TRBJ2-7; 8 nucleotides match TRBD1. Germline CDR1 SQVTM, CDR2 ANQGSEA. The junction had 14 bases not matched to a gene; V was cut back by 5 bases and J by 2 bases. The CDR3 has 16 amino acids. This chain's CDR3 is CSVYDGAGGPTYEQYF. The CDR3 bases that were read are TGCAGCGTTTATGACGGGGCAGGGGGCCCTACCTACGAG.

Concerning this clone: The read finishes 3 residues shy of the CDR3 end, and the germline J gene is used to complete it. This chain uses TRBV5-6 with TRBJ2-7; D might be TRBD1 (5 bases). Germline lookup yields CDR1 SGHDT and CDR2 YYEEEE. This CDR3 is built from 14 residues. V gave up 0 bases and J gave up 6 bases, with 13 bases separating them. The part of the CDR3 DNA that was read is TGTGCCAGCAGCTTGGAGGGGTTGGCGGTCGAG. Encoded protein: CASSLEGLAVE. The whole CDR3 region reads CASSLEGLAVEQYF.

As to this clone: The CDR3 goes on 3 residues after the read ends, and that part is filled in from the germline J gene. The chain is built from TRBV7-9 and TRBJ2-1, with D unclear. The CDR3 spans 14 residues. V lost 3 bases to trimming and J lost 5 bases, with 11 bases between them. CDR1 is SEHNR and CDR2 is FQNEAQ in the germline V gene (reference sequence). Partial CDR3 DNA: TGTGCCAGCAGCTTGTTATCTGTAGACAATGAG. Encoded protein: CASSLLSVDNE. The full-length CDR3 reads as CASSLLSVDNEQFF.

Concerning this clone: Coverage ceases 3 residues before the CDR3 finishes, and the germline J gene fills in the end. The rearrangement uses TRBV30 and TRBJ2-5; 7 bases map to TRBD1. Germline V gives CDR1 GTSNPN, CDR2 SVGIG (reference sequence). V shed 3 bases and J 4 bases; nucleotides not matched to a gene: 11. There are 15 residues in the CDR3. CDR3: CAWRKDRVRGETQYF. CDR3 DNA (partial): TGTGCCTGGAGGAAAGACAGGGTGAGGGGAGAGACC.

Notes on this clone: Sequencing ends 3 residues short of the CDR3 end; the germline J gene provides the rest. The chain couples TRBV20-1 to TRBJ1-2, with D possibly matching TRBD1 (6 bases). CDR3 length: 13 amino acids. Germline V gene lookup returns CDR1 DFQATT and CDR2 SNEGSKA (reference sequence). The CDR3 is CSARDHRAEGYTF. Partial CDR3 DNA: TGCAGTGCTAGAGATCACAGGGCGGAAGGC.

Worth noting for this clone: The CDR3 extends 3 residues past the end of the read, so its final part is completed from the germline J gene. The chain carries TRBV4-2 and TRBJ1-2, with 7 positions matching TRBD1. Germline lookup yields CDR1 LGHNA and CDR2 YNFKEQ. The CDR3 length is 13 residues. The CDR3 bases that were read are TGTGCCAGCAGCCAAGGGGACAGAGGGGGC. Encoded protein: CASSQGDRGG. The whole CDR3 protein reads CASSQGDRGGYTF.

As regards this clone: The read halts 3 residues ahead of the CDR3 end, with the missing end drawn from the germline J gene. The V call is TRBV19, the J call TRBJ1-2; 10 bases line up with TRBD1. Germline assignment: CDR1 LNHDA and CDR2 SQIVND (reference sequence). The CDR3 consists of 15 residues. Trimming at V came to 7 bases and at J to 4 bases, leaving 9 bases not matched to a gene. CDR3 DNA, as far as it was read: TGTGCCAGTAAGACAGGGGGCACGGTGGGCTATGGC. Its protein product is CASKTGGTVGYG. The entire CDR3 is CASKTGGTVGYGYTF.

Comments on this clone: With the read ending 3 residues before the CDR3 end, the germline J gene is used to fill in that end. The rearrangement uses TRBV7-1 and TRBJ2-4, with 12 nucleotides matching TRBD2. TRBV7-1 falls under the ORF class, with uncertain function. V was pared by 3 bases and J by 0 bases, with 12 bases of the junction left unmatched. The CDR3 is made up of 20 amino acids. The CDR3: CASSSPKLAGGMVAKNIQYF. CDR3 DNA (partial): TGTGCCAGCAGCTCTCCGAAACTAGCGGGAGGCATGGTAGCCAAAAACATT.

Details on this clone: The read ends 3 residues early relative to the CDR3; the germline J gene fills the gap. The gene calls are TRBV6-2 or TRBV6-3 and TRBJ1-1; tentatively, D is TRBD1 (5 bases). V lost 6 bases and J lost 2, with 13 bases in between. The CDR3 contains 14 residues. CDR1 MNHEY and CDR2 SVGEGT come from the germline V gene. CDR3 region: CASSRQGINTEAFF. The sequenced CDR3 bases are TGTGCCAGCAGCCGGCAGGGTATTAACACTGAA.

As for this clone: The DNA ends 3 residues before the CDR3 does, and the rest of the CDR3 is filled in from the germline J gene. The chain links TRBV29-1 to TRBJ2-2; D remains ambiguous. The CDR3 extends over 13 amino acids. CDR1 is SQVTM, CDR2 ANQGSEA, per germline. The V end lost 6 bases, the J end lost 2 bases, and 10 bases lay between the germline ends. The chain's CDR3 is CSVAKINTGELFF. The sequenced part of the CDR3 DNA is TGCAGCGTGGCAAAGATTAACACCGGGGAG.

As to this clone: The read falls 3 residues short of the CDR3 end, and the missing part is taken from the germline J gene. The V gene is TRBV19, the J gene TRBJ2-7; 8 positions match TRBD1. This CDR3 is 14 amino acids long. The V gene end was trimmed by 5 bases and the J gene end by 4 bases; junction bases not matched to a gene: 7. Germline loops: CDR1 LNHDA, CDR2 SQIVND (reference sequence). The part of the CDR3 DNA that was read is TGTGCCAGTAGTCCAGGGGGCCACATGTACGAG. It encodes CASSPGGHMYE. The CDR3 reads in full as CASSPGGHMYEQYF.

The sequenced part of the CDR3 DNA is TGTGCCAGCAGTGAACGACAGGGTGTTGGAGGTTCACCC. Protein: CASSERQGVGGSP. The full CDR3 sequence reads CASSERQGVGGSPLHF. The chain couples TRBV2 to TRBJ1-6, with 7 bases fitting TRBD1. The CDR3 extends 3 residues past the end of the read, so its final part is completed from the germline J gene. V gave up 2 bases and J gave up 9 bases; unmatched junction bases: 10. The CDR3 extends over 16 amino acids. In germline, CDR1 is SNHLY, CDR2 FYNNEI.